This passage covers 12 T cell receptor beta chains from one sample sequenced in a study of blood T cells in healthy people across ages (dated by TCRdb to about 2015). Libraries were prepared through 5' RACE. TCRdb shows the sequencer as Illumina HiSeq 2500. A second roughly 6 to 12 cycle PCR used a sample-barcoded 5' primer and a J-beta primer mix. The public reads were run again by TCRdb, first through fastp at Q25 and then through MiXCR, and only productive beta chains were kept. Every distinct CDR3 protein forms one entry, paired with its most common genes and DNA. The sample has fewer than 950,000 distinct CDR3 sequences on record, roughly 40% of them singletons. The ten largest clones take up 10% to 15% of the sample. The sample taken for sequencing was blood. The receptors were gathered from a man aged 18 to 30 in good health.

This clonotype has a handful of counts. CDR3 protein: CASTGSGGRDYGYTF. The CDR3 DNA follows: TGTGCCAGCACCGGTTCGGGGGGCAGAGACTATGGCTACACCTTC. The gene calls are TRBV12-3 or TRBV12-4 and TRBJ1-2; TRBD1 might be the D (6 bases). The CDR3 sequence is 15 residues long. Trimming stripped 7 bases from V and 3 bases from J, with 18 bases between.

This clonotype was counted ten times or more. The J gene is TRBJ2-3, the V gene TRBV12-3 or TRBV12-4; TRBD2 aligns across 10 bases. The CDR3 runs 16 residues. The V and J ends lost 2 bases and 3 bases, in that order; junction bases with no gene match: 5. CDR3: CASSLTSGVITDTQYF. The DNA for the CDR3 is TGTGCCAGCAGTTTAACTAGCGGGGTTATAACAGATACGCAGTATTTT.

This clonotype has just a few counts. The J gene is TRBJ2-3, the V gene TRBV7-3; D not resolved. There are 13 residues in the CDR3. CDR1 SGHTA and CDR2 FQGTGA come from the germline V gene. Trimming stripped 5 bases from V and 4 bases from J, with 10 bases between. The chain's CDR3 is CASSPPASDTQYF. CDR3 in DNA: TGTGCCAGCAGCCCTCCTGCGTCAGATACGCAGTATTTT.

This clonotype was seen only a few times. The chain recombines TRBV5-1 with TRBJ1-6; D possibly corresponds to TRBD1 (6 bases). V was cut by 0 bases and J by 9 bases, with 13 bases left in between. CDR1 SGHRS and CDR2 YFSETQ come from the germline V gene. The CDR3 is 15 residues long. Here the CDR3 reads CASSLGTGITSPLHF. The CDR3 coding sequence is TGCGCCAGCAGCTTGGGTACAGGGATTACTTCACCCCTCCACTTT.

This clonotype was seen many times. V and J are TRBV5-1 and TRBJ1-1; D remains ambiguous. Trimming stripped 4 bases from V and 1 base from J, with 11 bases between. The CDR3 loop spans 14 amino acids. Per germline, CDR1 SGHRS and CDR2 YFSETQ. As DNA, the CDR3 is TGCGCCAGCAGCCCCCTCCCAGGGAACACTGAAGCTTTCTTT. Translation gives CASSPLPGNTEAFF.

Comment on this clonotype: This may arise from a read error, as a much more abundant clone is one base away. This chain uses TRBV20-1 with TRBJ2-1, with 9 bases lining up with TRBD2. Germline V gene sequence: CDR1 DFQATT, CDR2 SNEGSKA (reference sequence). V lost 0 bases to trimming and J lost 9 bases; unmatched junction nucleotides: 9. The CDR3 is made up of 15 amino acids. The DNA for the CDR3 is TGCAGTGCTAGAGATTCGGCTAGCGGGGAAAGTGAGCAGTTCTTC. Protein: CSARDSASGESEQFF.

This clonotype appeared a single time. The chain employs TRBV7-2 and TRBJ2-7; 8 bases fit TRBD2. Germline-derived CDR1 and CDR2 are SGHTA and FQGNSA. With 2 bases clipped from V and 1 base from J, the junction kept 4 bases outside the gene matches. The CDR3 spans 15 residues. CDR3 DNA: TGTGCCAGCAGCTTAACGGCGGGGGGATCCTACGAGCAGTACTTC. Encoded protein: CASSLTAGGSYEQYF. The full variable domain, its missing parts supplied by reference TRBV7-2 and TRBJ2-7, is GAGVSQSPSNKVTEKGKDVELRCDPISGHTALYWYRQSLGQGLEFLIYFQGNSAPDKSGLPSDRFSAERTGGSVSTLTIQRTQQEDSAVYLCASSLTAGGSYEQYFGPGTRLTVT.

This clonotype was seen repeatedly, ten times or more. This sequence joins TRBV7-9 and TRBJ2-5; no definite D call. The last part of the DNA fits TRBJ2-7 better; the J call may be wrong. The CDR3 has 13 amino acids. Germline loops: CDR1 SEHNR, CDR2 FQNEAQ (reference sequence). CDR3 sequence (DNA): TGTGCCAGCAGCTTAGAGCCGGTCCGCGAGCAGTACTTC. Protein: CASSLEPVREQYF.

The chain combines TRBV4-3 with TRBJ2-7; the D is unclear. CDR1 is LGHNA, CDR2 YSLEER, per germline. With 1 base removed from V and 5 bases from J, the gap between germline ends came to 15 bases. The CDR3 has 15 amino acids. The chain's CDR3 is CASSQVERARHEQYF. CDR3 nucleotide sequence: TGCGCCAGCAGCCAAGTGGAAAGGGCGAGGCACGAGCAGTACTTC.

V and J are TRBV24-1 and TRBJ2-7, with 9 bases lining up with TRBD1. This CDR3 is 16 amino acids long. The V gene end was trimmed by 4 bases and the J gene end by 4 bases; junction bases not matched to a gene: 10. Looked up from germline, CDR1 is KGHDR and CDR2 is SFDVKD. CDR3 in amino acids: CATSDAGGTGYYEQYF. DNA for the CDR3: TGTGCCACCAGTGACGCCGGGGGGACAGGGTATTACGAGCAGTACTTC.

This chain joins TRBV18 and TRBJ2-5, with 8 bases lining up with TRBD2. The CDR3 contains 16 residues. The J segment lost 4 bases and the V segment lost 0 bases, leaving 7 bases of the junction unmatched. The germline V gene has CDR1 KGHSH and CDR2 LQKENI. Here the CDR3 reads CASSPPNSGMGETQYF. The CDR3 nucleotides read TGTGCCAGCTCACCACCGAATAGCGGGATGGGAGAGACCCAGTACTTC.

CDR3 DNA sequence: TGCAGTGCCCGTCAAAGCGGACGAACCTACGAGCAGTACTTC. This encodes CSARQSGRTYEQYF. The V call is TRBV20-1, the J call TRBJ2-7; D is perhaps TRBD2 (5 bases). V dropped 6 bases and J dropped 2 bases, with 17 bases sitting between them. The CDR3 length is 14 residues. The germline CDR1 and CDR2 sequences are DFQATT and SNEGSKA (reference sequence).